This TCR beta chain came from a study of shared clonotypes between healthy human individuals. Whole-study findings and limits: Sequencing depth was expected to influence donor clonotype sharing.

Unsorted PBMC replicate PCRs used approximately 300 ng DNA, around 30,000 T cell genomes. Profiling relied on immunoSEQ multiplex PCR, and the TCRdb table lists in-frame clones only, not all of them. Of about 470,000 clones listed, around 79% are singletons. Extraction of genomic DNA in unsorted samples used 86 million or so PBMCs. Per the germline V gene, CDR1 is SGHVS and CDR2 is FQNEAQ. The CDR3 runs to 15 residues. Trimming took 0 bases from V and 4 from J; bases not matched to a gene: 3. On this clone: As yet, its antigen is unknown.

Sequencing was performed on PBMCs. The J gene is TRBJ2-7, the V gene TRBV7-8, with 10 bases that match TRBD1. This sequence originates from a woman aged 40-49 years in good health. Some clones in this sample may be carry-over from other donors' samples. DNA for the CDR3: TGTGCCAGCAGCTTAGCGGGGACAGGGGTTTACGAGCAGTACTTC. As protein: CASSLAGTGVYEQYF.